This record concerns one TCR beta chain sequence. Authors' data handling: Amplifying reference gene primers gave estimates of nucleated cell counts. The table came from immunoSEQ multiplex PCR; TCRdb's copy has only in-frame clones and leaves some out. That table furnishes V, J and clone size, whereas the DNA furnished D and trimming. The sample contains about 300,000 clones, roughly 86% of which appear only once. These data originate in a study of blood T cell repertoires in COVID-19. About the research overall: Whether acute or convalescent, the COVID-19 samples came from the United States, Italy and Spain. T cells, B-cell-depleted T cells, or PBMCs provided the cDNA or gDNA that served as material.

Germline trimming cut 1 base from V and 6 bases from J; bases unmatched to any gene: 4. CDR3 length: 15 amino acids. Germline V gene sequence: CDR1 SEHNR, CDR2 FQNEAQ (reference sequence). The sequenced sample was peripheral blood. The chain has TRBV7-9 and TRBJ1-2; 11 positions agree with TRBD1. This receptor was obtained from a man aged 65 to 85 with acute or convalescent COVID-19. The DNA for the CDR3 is TGTGCCAGCAGCTTAGGAAGGACAGGGGGCGATGGCTACACCTTC. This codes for CASSLGRTGGDGYTF.